One sample yielded the 9 T cell receptor beta chains listed below, sequenced in a study of T cell repertoires and HLA-DP antigens. No cognate antigen is known for these TCRs. Generated by immunoSEQ multiplex PCR, the TCRdb table keeps only in-frame clones and is missing some. The sample lists some 120,000 clones; 92% were seen once. Sequenced sample: CD4+ T cells from PBMCs. The receptors shown here come from a woman aged 18-29 years in good health and CMV-seronegative.

The chain has TRBV11-2 and TRBJ1-2; 10 nucleotides agree with TRBD1. J was trimmed by 4 bases and V by 6 bases; bases with no gene match: 8. The CDR3 runs 15 residues. CDR1 SGHAT and CDR2 FQNNGV come from the germline V gene. The CDR3 sequence is CASRLPGQGTYGYTF. The CDR3 DNA reads as TGTGCCAGCAGATTACCGGGACAGGGGACCTATGGCTACACCTTC.

The chain has TRBV28 and TRBJ1-5; 7 bases are shared with TRBD1. Unmatched junction bases numbered 5, after V lost 3 bases and J lost 3 bases. This CDR3 has 15 residues. The V gene's germline CDR1 is MDHEN and CDR2 SYDVKM. The CDR3 DNA follows: TGTGCCAGCAGTTTCAGGGACAGTTTCAATCAGCCCCAGCATTTT. As protein: CASSFRDSFNQPQHF. Full variable domain (remainder filled in from reference TRBV28 and TRBJ1-5): DVKVTQSSRYLVKRTGEKVFLECVQDMDHENMFWYRQDPGLGLRLIYFSYDVKMKEKGDIPEGYSVSREKKERFSLILESASTNQTSMYLCASSFRDSFNQPQHFGDGTRLSIL.

CDR3 bases: TGTGCCAGCGCGGGGGCCCGGGAGCTGTTTTTT. Translating it yields CASAGARELFF. The chain carries TRBV28 and TRBJ2-2; maybe TRBD2 (7 bases). This CDR3 region has 11 residues. Germline-derived CDR1 and CDR2 are MDHEN and SYDVKM. The V end was cut by 8 bases, the J end by 9 bases, with 10 bases between.

The chain has TRBV7-4 and TRBJ2-1; TRBD2 is a possible D gene (5 bases). This CDR3 is built from 13 residues. Trimming removed 5 bases from V and 6 bases from J, with 11 bases in between. The V gene's germline CDR1 is SGHVT and CDR2 SQSDAQ. This chain's CDR3 is CASSLTGSNEQFF. In nucleotides, the CDR3 is TGTGCCAGCAGCCTGACGGGGAGCAATGAGCAGTTCTTC.

V is TRBV29-1 and J is TRBJ2-7, with TRBD2 as a possible D gene (6 bases). The CDR3 covers 16 residues. V lost 4 bases to trimming and J lost 4 bases, with 23 bases between them. In germline, CDR1 is SQVTM, CDR2 ANQGSEA. This chain's CDR3 is CSVVFFSGPLCYEQYF. CDR3 nucleotide sequence: TGCAGCGTTGTCTTTTTTAGCGGCCCCCTCTGTTACGAGCAGTACTTC.

The chain has TRBV27 and TRBJ2-3; D not certain. Trimming took 3 bases from V and 6 from J, leaving 13 bases between them. The CDR3 loop spans 14 amino acids. CDR1 and CDR2 (germline): MNHEY, SMNVEV (reference sequence). The CDR3 region has the DNA TGTGCCAGCAGTTTCTGGGGTACTTCGGATACGCAGTATTTT. Translating gives CASSFWGTSDTQYF.

The J gene is TRBJ1-2, the V gene TRBV6-1; D is perhaps TRBD1 (6 bases). The V gene's germline CDR1 is MNHNS and CDR2 SASEGT. The CDR3 loop spans 14 amino acids. V was pared by 8 bases and J by 4 bases, with 17 bases between. This chain's CDR3 is CASGRRGSFYGYTF. The CDR3 DNA reads TGTGCCAGCGGTAGGAGGGGGTCCTTCTATGGCTACACCTTC.

The chain is built from TRBV6-5 and TRBJ2-5; the D gene is possibly TRBD1 (6 bases). Germline values: CDR1 MNHEY, CDR2 SVGAGI. The V gene lost 5 bases and the J gene lost 2 bases, with 12 bases spanning the gap. CDR3 length: 14 amino acids. The CDR3 reads CASSPRDTQETQYF. The CDR3 nucleotides read TGTGCCAGCAGTCCCCGGGACACACAAGAGACCCAGTACTTC.

The chain joins TRBV5-6 to TRBJ2-5, with D unclear. CDR3 length: 15 residues. The germline V gene encodes CDR1 SGHDT and CDR2 YYEEEE. V was clipped by 0 bases and J by 2 bases, with 11 bases between them. The CDR3 DNA reads as TGTGCCAGCAGCTTGGGGCAACTGCTACAAGAGACCCAGTACTTC. Translated: CASSLGQLLQETQYF.